Shown below are 5 T cell receptor beta chains from a single sample sequenced in a study of blood T cells in healthy people across ages. Primers used in a second PCR of roughly 7 to 11 cycles were a sample-barcoded 5' primer and a J-beta primer mix. Each CDR3 protein is one row after TCRdb ran MiXCR on the 5' RACE reads. The sample lists over 750,000 distinct CDR3 sequences; roughly 25% were seen once. This sample also belongs to another study, concerning T cells of mothers and their children.

Input material: blood. The source is a boy between 10 and 17 years old in good health.

The chain recombines TRBV20-1 with TRBJ2-5, with 14 bases that match TRBD2. The germline V gene has CDR1 DFQATT and CDR2 SNEGSKA (reference sequence). The CDR3 is made up of 15 amino acids. The J segment lost 5 bases and the V segment lost 6 bases, leaving 8 bases of the junction unmatched. This CDR3 reads CSAGTSGRGGETQYF. CDR3 in DNA: TGCAGTGCCGGGACTAGCGGGAGAGGTGGTGAGACCCAGTACTTC.

The chain carries TRBV4-2 and TRBJ1-1, with D maybe TRBD1 (5 bases). Deletions cut 4 bases from V and 4 bases from J, with 16 bases between. The CDR3 is 15 amino acids. CDR1 and CDR2 from the germline V gene are LGHNA and YNFKEQ. Here the CDR3 reads CASSLKAGFGTEAFF. In nucleotides, the CDR3 is TGTGCCAGCAGCCTGAAGGCAGGGTTTGGCACTGAAGCTTTCTTT.

The V and J genes are TRBV20-1 and TRBJ2-2; D is possibly TRBD1 (5 bases). The CDR3 is made up of 15 amino acids. Germline V gives CDR1 DFQATT, CDR2 SNEGSKA (reference sequence). V was cut by 0 bases and J by 2 bases, with 10 bases left in between. CDR3 sequence: CSARDSQANTGELFF. CDR3 in DNA: TGCAGTGCTAGAGATTCACAGGCTAACACCGGGGAGCTGTTTTTT.

This sequence joins TRBV24-1 and TRBJ2-1; D is undetermined. The end of the DNA fits TRBJ2-7 better, so the J call may be wrong. This CDR3 has 14 amino acids. Germline V gives CDR1 KGHDR, CDR2 SFDVKD. Here the CDR3 reads CATAGQTDDYEQYF. In DNA form, the CDR3 reads TGTGCCACCGCCGGTCAGACGGACGACTACGAGCAGTACTTC.

This clonotype occurred a few times. V usage is TRBV7-2 and J usage is TRBJ2-3, with TRBD1 identical over 9 bases. V gave up 5 bases and J gave up 2 bases; unmatched junction bases: 8. The CDR3 runs to 16 residues. Germline V gene sequence: CDR1 SGHTA, CDR2 FQGNSA. The CDR3 coding sequence is TGTGCCAGCAGCCCGGGACAGGGTGGTGCCACAGATACGCAGTATTTT. Translating gives CASSPGQGGATDTQYF.